This T cell receptor beta chain was sequenced in a study of response to subunit inactivated influenza vaccine. CDR3 length equals 15 residues. CDR1 and CDR2 (germline): SGHTA, FQGNSA. J gave up 4 bases and V 0 bases, and 1 base lay outside the gene matches. Findings and limits, study-wide: With each seasonal influenza vaccination, the authors suggested, few new T cells are recruited.

This clonotype was recorded at least ten times. Its antigen is unknown. TCRdb reprocessed the RT-PCR reads via MiXCR and lists one record per CDR3 protein. The sample contains around 520,000 distinct CDR3 sequences, 25% of which appear only once. This clonotype originated in a man between 45 and 60 years old who received an inactivated influenza vaccine. The sample was CD4+ T cells sorted from PBMCs, taken more than 4 days after vaccination. The chain employs TRBV7-2 and TRBJ2-1; TRBD2 aligns across 9 bases. CDR3 sequence: CASSLAAGGYNEQFF. CDR3 nucleotide sequence: TGTGCCAGCAGCTTAGCAGCGGGAGGATACAATGAGCAGTTCTTC.